These 7 T cell receptor beta chains were all obtained from the same sample, sequenced in a study of blood T cell repertoires in COVID-19 (dated by TCRdb to between 2020 and 2021). The library was produced with the immunoSEQ multiplex PCR assay. TCRdb retrieved this table from immuneACCESS and kept in-frame rearrangements only. Not all clones are present; in checked studies, unresolved V genes account for under half, and no reason is known for the remainder. In this sample the table shows around 330,000 clones, 88% of which occur a single time. Clones ranked in the top ten supply 1.6% of the sample. The sequenced material came from peripheral blood. The source of these receptors is a woman aged 30 to 39 with COVID-19, enrolled during active disease.

This chain uses TRBV2 with TRBJ1-4; D not certain. The CDR3 spans 11 residues. The V gene lost 7 bases and the J gene lost 6 bases, with 6 bases spanning the gap. Germline V gene sequence: CDR1 SNHLY, CDR2 FYNNEI. CDR3 in amino acids: CASTSDEKLFF. The DNA for the CDR3 is TGTGCCAGCACCTCTGATGAAAAACTGTTTTTT.

The chain employs TRBV7-2 and TRBJ1-1; D uncertain. This CDR3 is 15 amino acids long. CDR1 is SGHTA, CDR2 FQGNSA, per germline. Trimming pared 3 bases from V and 5 bases from J, leaving 16 bases between. The CDR3 spells CASSLQSGLMTEAFF. In nucleotides, the CDR3 is TGTGCCAGCAGCTTGCAATCAGGCTTGATGACTGAAGCTTTCTTT.

V and J are TRBV27 and TRBJ2-3; 9 bases line up with TRBD2. Germline loops: CDR1 MNHEY, CDR2 SMNVEV (reference sequence). This CDR3 has 13 amino acids. Trimming took 7 bases from V and 4 from J; bases not matched to a gene: 3. CDR3 bases: TGTGCCAGCAATAGCGGGGGTGCAGATACGCAGTATTTT. Translated: CASNSGGADTQYF.

The chain joins TRBV27 to TRBJ2-4; TRBD1 might be the D (6 bases). CDR1 is MNHEY, CDR2 SMNVEV, per germline (reference sequence). The CDR3 contains 13 residues. Trimming left V 4 bases short and J 9 bases short, with 13 bases between. CDR3 region: CASSSGTTGIQYF. The CDR3 region has the DNA TGTGCCAGCAGTTCGGGGACAACTGGCATTCAGTACTTC.

The chain combines TRBV12-5 with TRBJ1-3; no firm D call. CDR3 length: 13 residues. The V gene lost 6 bases and the J gene lost 0 bases, with 6 bases spanning the gap. The V gene's germline CDR1 is LGHNT and CDR2 FRNRAP. CDR3 DNA sequence: TGTGCTAGTGGCCGGTCCTCTGGAAACACCATATATTTT. Translating gives CASGRSSGNTIYF. Complete variable domain (other parts from reference TRBV12-5 and TRBJ1-3): DARVTQTPRHKVTEMGQEVTMRCQPILGHNTVFWYRQTMMQGLELLAYFRNRAPLDDSGMPKDRFSAEMPDATLATLKIQPSEPRDSAVYFCASGRSSGNTIYFGEGSWLTVV.

This clone was found once. J is TRBJ2-5 and V is TRBV24-1, with TRBD2 matching 9 bases. The CDR3 is made up of 14 amino acids. Germline values: CDR1 KGHDR, CDR2 SFDVKD. Germline trimming cut 11 bases from V and 5 bases from J; bases unmatched to any gene: 11. CDR3 in DNA: TGTGCCAGGCTAGCGGGGAGGATAGGGGAGACCCAGTACTTC. This codes for CARLAGRIGETQYF.

The chain carries TRBV5-4 and TRBJ2-5; D is uncertain. From germline, CDR1 is SGHNT and CDR2 YYREEE (reference sequence). The CDR3 covers 15 residues. Between the trimmed V and J ends, which lost 0 bases and 1 base, there was a span of 10 bases. DNA for the CDR3: TGTGCCAGCAGCTTGGAACTGGTCCGCCAAGAGACCCAGTACTTC. It specifies CASSLELVRQETQYF.